These 21 T cell receptor beta chains were all obtained from the same sample, sequenced in a study of CD8+CD57+ T cells in acquired aplastic anemia. Patients chosen for sequencing had CD8+CD57+ cells that had expanded, as shown by flow cytometry. Template material for TCR beta VDJ and CDR3 profiling consisted of genomic DNA. TCRdb processed the reads anew with MiXCR; each CDR3 protein has one entry. Among a few hundred thousand distinct CDR3 sequences listed, approximately 60% were seen once. The source material was sorted CD4+, CD8+, or CD8+CD57+ T cells (not recorded which) from PBMCs. All receptors come from a human donor with aplastic anemia.

The chain combines TRBV5-6 with TRBJ1-2; tentatively, D is TRBD1 (5 bases). Trimming removed 1 base from V and 4 bases from J, with 8 bases in between. The CDR3 is made up of 13 amino acids. In germline, CDR1 is SGHDT, CDR2 YYEEEE. The DNA for the CDR3 is TGTGCCAGCAGCTTGCCCGGGGGCTATGGCTACACCTTC. Encoded protein: CASSLPGGYGYTF.

The CDR3 here is CASSFGLEKETQYF. The CDR3 bases are TGTGCCAGCAGCTTCGGGCTAGAAAAAGAGACCCAGTACTTC. V and J are TRBV7-2 and TRBJ2-5; no reliable D call. The CDR3 loop spans 14 amino acids. Per the germline V gene, CDR1 is SGHTA and CDR2 is FQGNSA. V lost 3 bases and J 3 bases, leaving 11 bases between the germline ends.

The chain employs TRBV7-2 and TRBJ2-7; TRBD1 might be the D (5 bases). Germline values: CDR1 SGHTA, CDR2 FQGNSA. The CDR3 extends over 14 amino acids. Trimming removed 1 base from V and 1 base from J, with 8 bases in between. CDR3 amino acids: CASSLDQGSYEQYF. Here the CDR3 DNA reads TGTGCCAGCAGCTTAGACCAGGGATCCTACGAGCAGTACTTC.

The chain's CDR3 is CASSHHGASYEQYF. The CDR3 DNA sequence: TGTGCCAGCAGCCACCACGGTGCCAGCTACGAGCAGTACTTC. The chain uses TRBV14 and TRBJ2-7, with D unclear. The CDR3 is 14 amino acids. Trimming stripped 3 bases from V and 3 bases from J, with 12 bases between. CDR1 and CDR2 from the germline V gene are SGHDN and FVKESK.

This clonotype occurred once. The CDR3 does not close with the conserved phenylalanine or tryptophan, likely indicating a read error. The rearrangement links TRBV4-1 to TRBJ2-7; no firm D call. The CDR3 consists of 13 residues. Germline V gives CDR1 MGHRA, CDR2 YSYEKL. Trimming shortened V by 3 bases and J by 4 bases, and 10 bases separated the two germline ends. CDR3 DNA: TGCGCCAGCAGCCAGACGGAAATTTACGAGCAGTACTCC. Translation gives CASSQTEIYEQYS.

This sequence joins TRBV7-3 and TRBJ2-5; tentatively, D is TRBD2 (6 bases). The ends were cut back, 3 bases at V and 4 bases at J, with 18 bases in the middle. CDR1 is SGHTA, CDR2 FQGTGA, per germline. The CDR3 has 16 residues. CDR3: CASSLGGATRVETQYF. CDR3 in DNA: TGTGCCAGCAGCTTGGGAGGTGCAACGAGGGTAGAGACCCAGTACTTC.

This clonotype was found many times. This chain uses TRBV6-6 with TRBJ2-1; 9 bases match TRBD1. Germline V gene sequence: CDR1 MNHNY, CDR2 SVGAGI (reference sequence). The CDR3 consists of 14 residues. The V gene end was trimmed by 6 bases and the J gene end by 8 bases; junction bases not matched to a gene: 8. DNA of the CDR3: TGTGCCAGCAGGTGGGGACAGGGTAGTTATGAGCAGTTCTTC. Translated, it gives CASRWGQGSYEQFF.

V gene TRBV19 combines with J gene TRBJ1-2, with D hard to call. Looked up from germline, CDR1 is LNHDA and CDR2 is SQIVND (reference sequence). This CDR3 region has 13 residues. V was pared by 0 bases and J by 4 bases, with 6 bases between. The CDR3 reads CASSIDTIYGYTF. The DNA of the CDR3 is TGTGCCAGTAGTATAGATACCATCTATGGCTACACCTTC.

This chain connects TRBV21-1 to TRBJ1-6; the D call of TRBD1 is as the table states it, not checked on the DNA. TRBV21-1 has pseudogene status. The CDR3 extends over 15 amino acids. The CDR3 loop is CASTTQGQGNSPLHF. CDR3 bases: TGTGCCAGCACCACCCAGGGGCAGGGTAATTCACCCCTCCACTTT.

The rearrangement uses TRBV7-9 and TRBJ2-7, with 10 bases fitting TRBD1. Losses at the gene ends were 10 bases for V and 0 bases for J; bases not matched to a gene: 6. The germline V gene encodes CDR1 SEHNR and CDR2 FQNEAQ (reference sequence). This CDR3 has 14 amino acids. Here the CDR3 reads CATPGQGSSYEQYF. DNA of the CDR3: TGTGCCACCCCGGGACAGGGGAGCTCCTACGAGCAGTACTTC.

This clonotype was detected only a few times. The J gene is TRBJ1-2, the V gene TRBV2; D is ambiguous. Between the trimmed V and J ends, which lost 4 bases and 1 base, there was a span of 13 bases. This CDR3 contains 15 residues. Germline V gives CDR1 SNHLY, CDR2 FYNNEI. The CDR3 region has the DNA TGTGCCAGCAGTGTCACAGCTGCCGGTAACTATGGCTACACCTTC. Its protein is CASSVTAAGNYGYTF.

V usage is TRBV20-1 and J usage is TRBJ1-6; D is undetermined. Per germline, CDR1 DFQATT and CDR2 SNEGSKA (reference sequence). This CDR3 has 15 residues. Trimming cost V 1 base and J 0 bases, with 7 bases left between them. CDR3 in amino acids: CSARVQLSYNSPLHF. The CDR3 DNA reads TGCAGTGCTAGAGTTCAGCTCTCCTATAATTCACCCCTCCACTTT.

V gene TRBV11-2 combines with J gene TRBJ2-1; 7 bases line up with TRBD2. Germline-derived CDR1 and CDR2 are SGHAT and FQNNGV. J lost 3 bases, V lost 5 bases, and 7 bases had no gene match. CDR3 size: 15 residues. CDR3 nucleotides: TGTGCCAGCAGCACTAGCGTATCCCTCTACAATGAGCAGTTCTTC. Translated: CASSTSVSLYNEQFF.

The V and J genes are TRBV25-1 and TRBJ1-5, with TRBD1 matching 8 bases. V lost 3 bases to trimming and J lost 5 bases; unmatched junction nucleotides: 3. The CDR3 totals 14 residues. Germline lookup yields CDR1 MGHDK and CDR2 SYGVNS. CDR3 bases: TGTGCCAGCAGTGATGGGACAGGACATCAGCCCCAGCATTTT. Amino acid sequence: CASSDGTGHQPQHF.

This clonotype was seen once. This sequence joins TRBV2 and TRBJ2-1; 8 bases are shared with TRBD1. Germline loops: CDR1 SNHLY, CDR2 FYNNEI. The CDR3 contains 14 residues. Trimming took 9 bases from V and 6 from J; bases not matched to a gene: 10. CDR3 protein: CARTQGAGGNEQFF. The CDR3, as DNA: TGTGCCAGGACTCAGGGGGCTGGAGGCAATGAGCAGTTCTTC.

The chain couples TRBV11-2 to TRBJ2-3; 8 bases agree with TRBD2. V shed 4 bases, J shed 3 bases, and the junction held 6 bases outside the gene matches. CDR1 and CDR2 (germline): SGHAT, FQNNGV. This CDR3 comprises 15 residues. The CDR3 coding sequence is TGTGCCAGCAGCTCGCTCGGGGGGGCAACAGATACGCAGTATTTT. Translated, it gives CASSSLGGATDTQYF.

The genes are TRBV9 and TRBJ1-6, with 8 nucleotides matching TRBD1. This CDR3 spans 15 amino acids. Germline loops: CDR1 SGDLS, CDR2 YYNGEE. V shed 3 bases, J shed 6 bases, and the junction held 5 bases outside the gene matches. The CDR3 DNA reads TGTGCCAGCAGCGCGACGGGACAGGTTAATTCACCCCTCCACTTT. Encoded protein: CASSATGQVNSPLHF.

The chain recombines TRBV20-1 with TRBJ1-1, with D uncertain. Germline V gene sequence: CDR1 DFQATT, CDR2 SNEGSKA (reference sequence). The V end lost 5 bases, the J end lost 1 base, and 8 bases lay between the germline ends. The CDR3 is 12 amino acids. CDR3 loop: CSALQTNTEAFF. CDR3 DNA sequence: TGCAGTGCTTTACAGACGAACACTGAAGCTTTCTTT.

This clonotype appeared many times. The chain carries TRBV6-6 and TRBJ1-2; 7 nucleotides line up with TRBD1. CDR3 size: 13 residues. V gave up 0 bases and J gave up 8 bases; unmatched junction bases: 3. Germline assignment: CDR1 MNHNY and CDR2 SVGAGI (reference sequence). CDR3 residues: CASSYSAGGGYTF. CDR3 coding DNA: TGTGCCAGCAGTTACTCGGCAGGGGGGGGCTACACCTTC.

This clonotype came up many times. This chain links TRBV3-1 with TRBJ2-2, with D tentatively TRBD1 or TRBD2 (5 bases each). Germline V gives CDR1 LGHDT, CDR2 YNNKEL (reference sequence). This CDR3 spans 15 amino acids. Trimming took off 4 bases at V and 3 bases at J, with 12 bases between the two ends. The chain's CDR3 is CASSPALGDTGELFF. The CDR3 DNA reads as TGTGCCAGCAGCCCCGCTCTGGGGGACACCGGGGAGCTGTTTTTT.

The genes are TRBV14 and TRBJ2-7; D possibly corresponds to TRBD1 (5 bases). V was cut by 1 base and J by 7 bases, with 8 bases left in between. The germline V gene encodes CDR1 SGHDN and CDR2 FVKESK. This CDR3 is 12 amino acids long. CDR3 in amino acids: CASSQVGLEQYF. CDR3 DNA sequence: TGTGCCAGCAGCCAAGTGGGGCTGGAGCAGTACTTC. Full variable domain (outside the CDR3, taken from reference TRBV14 and TRBJ2-7): EAGVTQFPSHSVIEKGQTVTLRCDPISGHDNLYWYRRVMGKEIKFLLHFVKESKQDESGMPNNRFLAERTGGTYSTLKVQPAELEDSGVYFCASSQVGLEQYFGPGTRLTVT.